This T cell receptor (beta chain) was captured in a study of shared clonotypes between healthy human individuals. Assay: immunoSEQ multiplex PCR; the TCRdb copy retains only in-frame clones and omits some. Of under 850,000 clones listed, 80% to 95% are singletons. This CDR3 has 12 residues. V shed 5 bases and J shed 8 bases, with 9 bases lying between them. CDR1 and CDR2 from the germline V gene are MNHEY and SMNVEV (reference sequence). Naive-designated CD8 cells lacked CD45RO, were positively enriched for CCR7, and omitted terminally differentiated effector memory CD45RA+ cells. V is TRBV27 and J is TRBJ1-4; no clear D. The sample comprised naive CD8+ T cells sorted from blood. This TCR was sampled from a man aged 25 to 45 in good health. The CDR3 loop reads CASSQGGEKLFF. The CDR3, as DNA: TGTGCCAGCAGTCAAGGAGGGGAAAAACTGTTTTTT.